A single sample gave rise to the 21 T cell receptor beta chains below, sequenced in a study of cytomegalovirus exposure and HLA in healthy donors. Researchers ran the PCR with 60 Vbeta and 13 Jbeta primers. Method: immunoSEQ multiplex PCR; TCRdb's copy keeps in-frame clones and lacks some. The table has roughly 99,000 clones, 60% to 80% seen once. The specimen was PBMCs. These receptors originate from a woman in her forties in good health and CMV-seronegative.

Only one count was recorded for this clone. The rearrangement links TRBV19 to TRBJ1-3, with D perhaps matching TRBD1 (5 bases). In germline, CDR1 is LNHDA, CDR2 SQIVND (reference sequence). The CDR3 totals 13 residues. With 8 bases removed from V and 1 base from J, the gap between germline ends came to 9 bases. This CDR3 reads CASQGVSGNTIYF. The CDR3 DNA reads TGTGCCAGTCAAGGGGTTTCTGGAAACACCATATATTTT.

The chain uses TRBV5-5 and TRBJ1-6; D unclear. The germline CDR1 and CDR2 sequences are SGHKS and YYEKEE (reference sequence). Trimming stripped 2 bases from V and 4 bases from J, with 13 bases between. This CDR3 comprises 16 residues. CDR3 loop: CASSLWAGIYNSPLHF. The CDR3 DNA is TGTGCCAGCAGCTTATGGGCCGGGATTTATAATTCACCCCTCCACTTT.

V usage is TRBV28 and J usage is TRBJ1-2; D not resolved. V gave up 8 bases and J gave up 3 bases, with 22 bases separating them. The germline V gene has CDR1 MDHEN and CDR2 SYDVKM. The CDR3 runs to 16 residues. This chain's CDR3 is CASCNSWWSGDYGYTF. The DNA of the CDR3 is TGTGCCAGCTGCAACAGCTGGTGGAGCGGTGACTATGGCTACACCTTC.

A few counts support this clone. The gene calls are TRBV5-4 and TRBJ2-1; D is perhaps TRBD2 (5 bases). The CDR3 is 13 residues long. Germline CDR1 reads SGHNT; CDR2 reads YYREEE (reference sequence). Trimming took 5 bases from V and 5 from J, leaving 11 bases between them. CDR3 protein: CASSLPGNNEQFF. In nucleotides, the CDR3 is TGTGCCAGCAGTTTGCCCGGGAACAATGAGCAGTTCTTC.

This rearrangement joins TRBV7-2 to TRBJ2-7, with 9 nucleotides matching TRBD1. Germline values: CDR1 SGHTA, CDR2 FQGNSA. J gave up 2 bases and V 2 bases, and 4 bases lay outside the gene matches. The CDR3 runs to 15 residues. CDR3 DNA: TGTGCCAGCAGCTTATCCGGGACAGGGCCCTACGAGCAGTACTTC. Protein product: CASSLSGTGPYEQYF.

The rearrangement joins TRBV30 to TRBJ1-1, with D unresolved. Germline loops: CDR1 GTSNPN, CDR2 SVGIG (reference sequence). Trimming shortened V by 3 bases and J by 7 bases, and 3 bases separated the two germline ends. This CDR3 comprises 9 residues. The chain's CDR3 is CAWSIEAFF. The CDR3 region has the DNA TGTGCCTGGAGCATTGAAGCTTTCTTT.

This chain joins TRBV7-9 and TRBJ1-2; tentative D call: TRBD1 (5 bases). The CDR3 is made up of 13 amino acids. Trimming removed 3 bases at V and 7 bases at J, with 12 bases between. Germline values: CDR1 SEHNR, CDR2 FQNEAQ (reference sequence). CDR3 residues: CASSFTRGTGYTF. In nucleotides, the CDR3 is TGTGCCAGCAGCTTTACAAGGGGCACTGGCTACACCTTC.

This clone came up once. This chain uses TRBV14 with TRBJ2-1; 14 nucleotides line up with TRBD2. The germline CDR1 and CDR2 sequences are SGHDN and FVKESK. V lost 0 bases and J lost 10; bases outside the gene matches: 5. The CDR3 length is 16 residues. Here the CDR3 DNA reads TGTGCCAGCAGCCAAGATCTGAGGACTAGCGGGGGGGAGCAGTTCTTC. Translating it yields CASSQDLRTSGGEQFF.

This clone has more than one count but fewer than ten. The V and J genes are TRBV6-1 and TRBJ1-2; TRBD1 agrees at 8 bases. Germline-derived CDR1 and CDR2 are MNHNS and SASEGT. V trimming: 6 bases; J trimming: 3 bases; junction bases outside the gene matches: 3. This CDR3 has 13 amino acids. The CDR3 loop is CASRPGQDYGYTF. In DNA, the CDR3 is TGTGCCAGCAGGCCGGGACAGGACTATGGCTACACCTTC.

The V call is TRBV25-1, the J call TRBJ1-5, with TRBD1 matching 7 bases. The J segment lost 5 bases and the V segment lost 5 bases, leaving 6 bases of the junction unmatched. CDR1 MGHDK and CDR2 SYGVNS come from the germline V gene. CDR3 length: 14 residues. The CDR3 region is CASSQTGADQPQHF. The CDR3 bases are TGTGCCAGCAGTCAAACAGGGGCGGATCAGCCCCAGCATTTT.

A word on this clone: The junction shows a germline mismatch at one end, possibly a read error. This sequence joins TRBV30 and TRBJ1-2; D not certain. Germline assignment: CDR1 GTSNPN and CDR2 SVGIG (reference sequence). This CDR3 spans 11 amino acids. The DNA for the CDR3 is TGTGCCTGGAGTGCGGACTATGGCTACCCCTTC. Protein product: CAWSADYGYPF.

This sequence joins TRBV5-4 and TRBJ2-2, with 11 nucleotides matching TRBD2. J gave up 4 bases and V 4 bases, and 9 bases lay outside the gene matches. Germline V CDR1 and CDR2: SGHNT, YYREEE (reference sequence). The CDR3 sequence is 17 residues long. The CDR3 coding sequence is TGTGCCAGCAGCCCCCGACTAGCGGGGTCGGTCACCGGGGAGCTGTTTTTT. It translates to CASSPRLAGSVTGELFF.

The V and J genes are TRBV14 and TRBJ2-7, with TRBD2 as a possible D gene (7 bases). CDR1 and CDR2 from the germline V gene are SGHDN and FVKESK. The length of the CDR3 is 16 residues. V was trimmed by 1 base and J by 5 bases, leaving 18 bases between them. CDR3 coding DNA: TGTGCCAGCAGCCAAGGGGGAGGGGGGCGTCGGGACGAGCAGTACTTC. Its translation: CASSQGGGGRRDEQYF.

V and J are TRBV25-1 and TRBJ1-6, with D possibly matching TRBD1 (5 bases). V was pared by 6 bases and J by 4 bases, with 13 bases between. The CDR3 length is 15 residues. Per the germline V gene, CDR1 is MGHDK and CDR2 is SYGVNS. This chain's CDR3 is CASSPTTEYNSPLHF. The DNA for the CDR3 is TGTGCCAGCAGCCCCACGACAGAATATAATTCACCCCTCCACTTT.

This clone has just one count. The CDR3 DNA follows: TGTGCCAGCAGCACCGGGACAGGGTCTTCGGCTAATGAAAAACTGTTTTTT. Protein: CASSTGTGSSANEKLFF. V gene TRBV7-9 combines with J gene TRBJ1-4; 9 bases are shared with TRBD1. Germline-derived CDR1 and CDR2 are SEHNR and FQNEAQ (reference sequence). The CDR3 runs to 17 residues. V lost 5 bases and J lost 3; bases outside the gene matches: 10. The full variable domain, its missing parts supplied by reference TRBV7-9 and TRBJ1-4, is DTGVSQNPRHKITKRGQNVTFRCDPISEHNRLYWYRQTLGQGPEFLTYFQNEAQLEKSRLLSDRFSAERPKGSFSTLEIQRTEQGDSAMYLCASSTGTGSSANEKLFFGSGTQLSVL.

The CDR3 DNA reads as TGTGCCTGTACGACTAGCGGGGGGCGCACAGATACGCAGTATTTT. Translated, it gives CACTTSGGRTDTQYF. V is TRBV30 and J is TRBJ2-3; 13 nucleotides align to TRBD2. CDR1 is GTSNPN and CDR2 is SVGIG in the germline V gene (reference sequence). The CDR3 covers 15 residues. Germline trimming cut 6 bases from V and 1 base from J; bases unmatched to any gene: 4.

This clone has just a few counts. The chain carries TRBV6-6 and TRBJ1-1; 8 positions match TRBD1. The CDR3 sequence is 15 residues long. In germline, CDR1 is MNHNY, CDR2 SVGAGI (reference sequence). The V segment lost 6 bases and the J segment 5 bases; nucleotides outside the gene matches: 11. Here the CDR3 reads CASRPGTGESTEAFF. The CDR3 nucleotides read TGTGCCAGCAGGCCCGGGACAGGTGAATCGACTGAAGCTTTCTTT.

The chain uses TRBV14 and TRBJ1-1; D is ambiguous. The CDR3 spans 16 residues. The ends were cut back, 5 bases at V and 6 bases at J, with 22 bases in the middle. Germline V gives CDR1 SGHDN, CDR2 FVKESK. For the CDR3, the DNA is TGTGCCAGCAGCGCAATCACCAAACCGGGGTCCCCTGAAGCTTTCTTT. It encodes CASSAITKPGSPEAFF.

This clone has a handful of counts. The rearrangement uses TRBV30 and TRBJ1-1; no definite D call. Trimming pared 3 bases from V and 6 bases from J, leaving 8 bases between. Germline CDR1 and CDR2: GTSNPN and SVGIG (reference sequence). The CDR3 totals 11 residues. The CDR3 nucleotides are TGTGCCTGGAGCTTGGGCTCTGAAGCTTTCTTT. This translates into CAWSLGSEAFF.

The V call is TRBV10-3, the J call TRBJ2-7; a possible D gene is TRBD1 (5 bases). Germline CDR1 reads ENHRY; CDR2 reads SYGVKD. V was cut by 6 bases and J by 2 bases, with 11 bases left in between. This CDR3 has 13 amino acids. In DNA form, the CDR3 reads TGTGCCATCAGCCTTGACAGCACCTACGAGCAGTACTTC. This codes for CAISLDSTYEQYF.

CDR3 DNA sequence: TGTGCCAGCAGTGAAATGAACAGTTGGACCCAGCATTTT. Protein product: CASSEMNSWTQHF. The chain joins TRBV2 to TRBJ1-5; D not resolved. The CDR3 spans 13 residues. Trimming removed 2 bases at V and 11 bases at J, with 13 bases between. CDR1 and CDR2 from the germline V gene are SNHLY and FYNNEI.